These 7 T cell receptor beta chains were sequenced from one sample in a study of blood T cell repertoires in COVID-19. Sequencing used immunoSEQ multiplex PCR; TCRdb keeps in-frame clones, though not all of them. The table records roughly 100,000 clones, about 90% of them present only once. The sample consisted of peripheral blood. The receptors derive from a woman aged 45-59 years with COVID-19, enrolled during active disease.

This sequence joins TRBV2 and TRBJ2-7, with a tentative D call TRBD1 (6 bases). CDR1 SNHLY and CDR2 FYNNEI come from the germline V gene. V was cut by 0 bases and J by 5 bases, with 17 bases left in between. CDR3 size: 16 residues. In DNA form, the CDR3 reads TGTGCCAGCAGTGAAGCAGGGGGTACAGTACACGACGAGCAGTACTTC. This codes for CASSEAGGTVHDEQYF. Together with reference TRBV2 and TRBJ2-7, the CDR3 gives the full variable domain: EPEVTQTPSHQVTQMGQEVILRCVPISNHLYFYWYRQILGQKVEFLVSFYNNEISEKSEIFDDQFSVERPDGSNFTLKIRSTKLEDSAMYFCASSEAGGTVHDEQYFGPGTRLTVT.

The genes are TRBV19 and TRBJ2-5; 12 bases line up with TRBD2. Germline V CDR1 and CDR2: LNHDA, SQIVND (reference sequence). Unmatched junction bases numbered 16, after V lost 7 bases and J lost 4 bases. The CDR3 consists of 18 residues. The CDR3, as DNA: TGTGCCAGTAATTCTCCTCTAGCGGGGGGGCCTCGGACAGAGACCCAGTACTTC. Encoded protein: CASNSPLAGGPRTETQYF.

This chain uses TRBV6-6 with TRBJ2-7, with TRBD2 identical over 7 bases. Germline trimming cut 4 bases from V and 3 bases from J; bases unmatched to any gene: 12. Germline lookup yields CDR1 MNHNY and CDR2 SVGAGI (reference sequence). The CDR3 has 16 residues. CDR3 in DNA: TGTGCCAGCAGTTTCCTCCTAGCGGACAACGGCTACGAGCAGTACTTC. Protein: CASSFLLADNGYEQYF.

The chain couples TRBV13 to TRBJ2-7; D is unclear. Germline-derived CDR1 and CDR2 are PRHDT and FYEKMQ (reference sequence). V dropped 1 base and J dropped 2 bases, with 6 bases sitting between them. There are 13 residues in the CDR3. The CDR3 region is CASSLAVAYEQYF. CDR3 nucleotides: TGTGCCAGCAGCTTAGCGGTTGCCTACGAGCAGTACTTC.

This chain connects TRBV4-1 to TRBJ2-3; TRBD2 agrees at 10 bases. Unmatched junction bases numbered 5, after V lost 0 bases and J lost 8 bases. Germline V gene lookup returns CDR1 MGHRA and CDR2 YSYEKL. This CDR3 has 15 residues. The CDR3 region has the DNA TGCGCCAGCAGCCAAGAAGTTGGGACTAGCGCTACGCAGTATTTT. It encodes CASSQEVGTSATQYF.

This sequence joins TRBV4-3 and TRBJ1-6; TRBD1 is a possible D gene (6 bases). The V end was cut by 0 bases, the J end by 7 bases, with 10 bases between. This CDR3 comprises 15 residues. Looked up from germline, CDR1 is LGHNA and CDR2 is YSLEER. CDR3 DNA: TGCGCCAGCAGCCAAGAAAAGGGGGTGAATTCACCCCTCCACTTT. It codes for CASSQEKGVNSPLHF.

The chain recombines TRBV4-1 with TRBJ2-7; 7 positions agree with TRBD1. The ends lost 1 base at V and 0 bases at J; junction bases unmatched: 6. Germline V lookup: CDR1 MGHRA, CDR2 YSYEKL. This CDR3 region has 16 residues. CDR3 amino acids: CASSQGPGGSSYEQYF. Here the CDR3 DNA reads TGCGCCAGCAGCCAAGGTCCAGGGGGATCCTCCTACGAGCAGTACTTC.